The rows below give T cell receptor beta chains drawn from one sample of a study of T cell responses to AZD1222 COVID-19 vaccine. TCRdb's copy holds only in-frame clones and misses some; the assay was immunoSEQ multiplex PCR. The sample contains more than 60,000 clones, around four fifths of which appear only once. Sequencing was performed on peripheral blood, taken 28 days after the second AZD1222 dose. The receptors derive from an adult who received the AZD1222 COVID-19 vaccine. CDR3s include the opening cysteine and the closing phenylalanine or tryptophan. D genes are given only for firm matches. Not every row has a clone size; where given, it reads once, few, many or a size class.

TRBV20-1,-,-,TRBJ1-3,TGCAGTGCTAGTCGGTTGGGCAGGAGCTCTGGAAACACCATATATTTT,CSASRLGRSSGNTIYF
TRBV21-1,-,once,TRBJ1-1,TGTGCCAGCAGCAACCGACAGGGAGGGCACACTGAAGCTTTCTTT,CASSNRQGGHTEAFF
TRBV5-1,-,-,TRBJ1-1,TGCGCCAGCAGCTTACTTACAGGGTCGAACACTGAAGCTTTCTTT,CASSLLTGSNTEAFF
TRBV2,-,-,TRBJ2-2,TGTGCCAGCAGTGAGACTGCGGGGACCGGGGAGCTGTTTTTT,CASSETAGTGELFF
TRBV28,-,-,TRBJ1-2,TGTGCCAGCAGTTTAGGATACCAGTTAGACTATGGCTACACCTTC,CASSLGYQLDYGYTF
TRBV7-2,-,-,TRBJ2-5,TGTGCCAGCAGCTTAGATTTAGCCCAACAAGAGACCCAGTACTTC,CASSLDLAQQETQYF
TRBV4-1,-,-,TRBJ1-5,TGCGCCAGCAGCCAAGATCCAGGAATTAGCAATCAGCCCCAGCATTTT,CASSQDPGISNQPQHF
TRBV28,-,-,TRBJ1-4,TGTGCCAGCAGTTTCCCCAGCGGTCAACTGTTTTTT,CASSFPSGQLFF
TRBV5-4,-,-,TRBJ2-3,TGTGCCAGCAGCTTGGACGGGACTAGCACAGATACGCAGTATTTT,CASSLDGTSTDTQYF
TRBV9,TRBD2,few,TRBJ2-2,TGTGCCAGCACCCAGGGGGGACTAGCGGGCCGCGACGGGGAGCTGTTTTTT,CASTQGGLAGRDGELFF
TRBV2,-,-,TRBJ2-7,TGTGCCAGCAGTGTGCAGGGTCGCAACGAGCAGTACTTC,CASSVQGRNEQYF
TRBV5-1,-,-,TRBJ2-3,TGCGCCAGCAGCTTGTATGGGGATACGCAGTATTTT,CASSLYGDTQYF
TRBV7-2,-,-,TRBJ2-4,TGTGCCAGCAGCTTTAGCGACCCGTTCTGGAACATTCAGTACTTC,CASSFSDPFWNIQYF
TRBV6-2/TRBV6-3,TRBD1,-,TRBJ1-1,TGTGCCAGCAGTTATCCCGACAGGGGGAACACTGAAGCTTTCTTT,CASSYPDRGNTEAFF
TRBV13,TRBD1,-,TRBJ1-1,TGTGCCAGCAGCACGGGACAGGGGATGAACACTGAAGCTTTCTTT,CASSTGQGMNTEAFF
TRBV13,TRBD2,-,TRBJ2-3,TGTGCCAGCAGCAGCGGGAGCGCTGATACGCAGTATTTT,CASSSGSADTQYF
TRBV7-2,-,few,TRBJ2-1,TGTGCCAGCACCCCTACTCCAGGGGTTGAGCAGTTCTTC,CASTPTPGVEQFF
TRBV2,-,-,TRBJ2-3,TGTGCCAGCAGTGAGGGGGTGTTACTGGGGGCAGATACGCAGTATTTT,CASSEGVLLGADTQYF
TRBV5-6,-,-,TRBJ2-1,TGTGCCAGCAGCTTTGGCGGTCCCGGATCCTACAATGAGCAGTTCTTC,CASSFGGPGSYNEQFF
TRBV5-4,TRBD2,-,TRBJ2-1,TGTGCCAGCACCCCGACTAGCTTTCCCTGGAGCTCCTACAATGAGCAGTTCTTC,CASTPTSFPWSSYNEQFF
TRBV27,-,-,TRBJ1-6,TGTGCCAGCAGTTTATCGTTGGGCCTGGGAGGCCTCCACTTT,CASSLSLGLGGLHF
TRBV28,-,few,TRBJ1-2,TGTGCCAGCAGGCTGGGACCGTCTAATAACTATGGCTACACCTTC,CASRLGPSNNYGYTF
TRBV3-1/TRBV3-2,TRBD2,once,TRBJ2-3,TGTGCCAGCAGCCAAGACAGGGCCCAGCGGGGGGCTAATAAGCAGTATTTT,CASSQDRAQRGANKQYF
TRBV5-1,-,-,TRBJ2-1,TGCGCCAGCAGCTTGGGCCCGCCAGTCGGTTTGGAGCAGTTCTTC,CASSLGPPVGLEQFF
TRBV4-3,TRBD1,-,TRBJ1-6,TGCGCCAGCAGCACTCGACAGGGAGGTCGGGAAAATTCACCCCTCCACTTT,CASSTRQGGRENSPLHF
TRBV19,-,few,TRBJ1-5,TGTGCCAGTAGTCCAGTGGGCCGGGATCAGCCCCAGCATTTT,CASSPVGRDQPQHF
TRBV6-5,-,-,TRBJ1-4,TGTGCCAGCAGGCAGGGTACAACTAATGAAAAACTGTTTTTT,CASRQGTTNEKLFF